This T cell receptor (beta chain) stems from a study of blood T cell repertoires in COVID-19. Looking at the study overall: Sources were T cells, B-cell-depleted T cells, or PBMCs; the material itself was cDNA or gDNA.

The CDR3 extends over 13 amino acids. Deletions cut 6 bases from V and 0 bases from J, with 8 bases between. Germline CDR1 and CDR2: MNHEY and SVGAGI. Produced via immunoSEQ multiplex PCR; TCRdb's table is partial and in-frame only. The sample consists of about 25,000 clones, 81% of them appearing once. This rearrangement joins TRBV6-5 to TRBJ1-1, with D unresolved. Sequencing was performed on peripheral blood. The receptor's source is a man between 50 and 59 years old with active or convalescent COVID-19. CDR3 region: CASRAQMNTEAFF. The DNA of the CDR3 is TGTGCCAGCAGGGCCCAAATGAACACTGAAGCTTTCTTT.